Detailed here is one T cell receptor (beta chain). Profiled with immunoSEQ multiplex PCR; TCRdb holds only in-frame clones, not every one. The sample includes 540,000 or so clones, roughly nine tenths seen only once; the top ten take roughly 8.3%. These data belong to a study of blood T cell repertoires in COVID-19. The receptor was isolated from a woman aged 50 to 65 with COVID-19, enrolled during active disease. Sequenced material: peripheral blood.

DNA for the CDR3: TGTGCCAGCAGCTTCTACAGGGGGCGCGGCACTGAAGCTTTCTTT. It is translated as CASSFYRGRGTEAFF. This chain connects TRBV7-2 to TRBJ1-1; TRBD1 matches 9 bases. CDR3 length: 15 residues. V shed 3 bases and J 4 bases; nucleotides not matched to a gene: 6. CDR1 is SGHTA, CDR2 FQGNSA, per germline.